The clone carrying this TCR beta chain was seen ten or more times. TCRdb used MiXCR to reprocess the RT-PCR reads, holding one entry per CDR3 protein. The table lists hundreds of thousands of distinct CDR3 sequences, approximately 14% of them singletons. This sample stems from a study of response to subunit inactivated influenza vaccine. This sample comprised PBMCs from blood, obtained less than 15 days before vaccination. The source of this sequence is a man aged 50 or older who received an inactivated influenza vaccine.

CDR3 sequence reads: CASVTGPNYGYTF. The CDR3 DNA follows: TGTGCCAGCGTAACAGGGCCTAACTATGGCTACACCTTC. V and J are TRBV28 and TRBJ1-2; tentatively, D is TRBD1 (6 bases). The germline V and J ends were trimmed by 8 bases and 0 bases, with 10 bases remaining between them. This CDR3 spans 13 amino acids. Germline CDR1 MDHEN, CDR2 SYDVKM.